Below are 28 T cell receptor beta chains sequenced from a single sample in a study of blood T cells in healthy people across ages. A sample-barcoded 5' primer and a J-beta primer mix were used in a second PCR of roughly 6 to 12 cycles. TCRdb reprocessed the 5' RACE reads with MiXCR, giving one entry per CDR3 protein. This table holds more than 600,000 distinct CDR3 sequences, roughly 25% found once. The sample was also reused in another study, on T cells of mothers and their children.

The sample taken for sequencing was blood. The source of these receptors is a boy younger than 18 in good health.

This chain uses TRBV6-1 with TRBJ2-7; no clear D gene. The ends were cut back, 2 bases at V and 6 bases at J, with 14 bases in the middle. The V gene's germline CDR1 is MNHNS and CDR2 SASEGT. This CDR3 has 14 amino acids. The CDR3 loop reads CASSELRSPGEQYF. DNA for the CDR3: TGTGCCAGCAGTGAACTTAGGTCCCCCGGCGAGCAGTACTTC.

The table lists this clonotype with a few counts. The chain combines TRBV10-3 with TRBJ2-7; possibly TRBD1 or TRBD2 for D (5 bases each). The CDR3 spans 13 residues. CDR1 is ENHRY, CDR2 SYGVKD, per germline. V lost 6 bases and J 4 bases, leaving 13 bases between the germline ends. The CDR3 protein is CAIRIHGGYEQYF. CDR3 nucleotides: TGTGCCATCAGGATCCATGGGGGTTACGAGCAGTACTTC.

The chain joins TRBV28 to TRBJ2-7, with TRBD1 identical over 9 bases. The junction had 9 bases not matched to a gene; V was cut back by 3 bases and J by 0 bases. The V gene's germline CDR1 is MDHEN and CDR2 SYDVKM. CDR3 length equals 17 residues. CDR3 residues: CASSLGWGTGTSYEQYF. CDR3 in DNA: TGTGCCAGCAGTTTGGGATGGGGGACAGGGACCTCCTACGAGCAGTACTTC.

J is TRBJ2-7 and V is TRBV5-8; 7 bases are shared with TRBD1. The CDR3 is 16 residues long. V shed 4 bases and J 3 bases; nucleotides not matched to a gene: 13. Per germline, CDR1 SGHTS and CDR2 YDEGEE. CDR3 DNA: TGTGCCAGCAGCATCCCGCTTAAGGGACAGCTCTACGAGCAGTACTTC. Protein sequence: CASSIPLKGQLYEQYF.

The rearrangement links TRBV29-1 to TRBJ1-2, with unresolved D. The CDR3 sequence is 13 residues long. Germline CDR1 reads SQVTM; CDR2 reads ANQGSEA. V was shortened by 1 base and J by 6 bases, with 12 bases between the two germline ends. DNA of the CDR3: TGCAGCGTTGAAGTCCGGGGAGTCCATGGCTACACCTTC. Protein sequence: CSVEVRGVHGYTF.

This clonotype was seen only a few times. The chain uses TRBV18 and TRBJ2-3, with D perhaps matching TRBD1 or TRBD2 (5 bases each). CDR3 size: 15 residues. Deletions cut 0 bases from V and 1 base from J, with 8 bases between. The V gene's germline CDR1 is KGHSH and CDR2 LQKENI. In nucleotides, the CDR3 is TGTGCCAGCTCACCACCACTGGGACGCACAGATACGCAGTATTTT. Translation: CASSPPLGRTDTQYF.

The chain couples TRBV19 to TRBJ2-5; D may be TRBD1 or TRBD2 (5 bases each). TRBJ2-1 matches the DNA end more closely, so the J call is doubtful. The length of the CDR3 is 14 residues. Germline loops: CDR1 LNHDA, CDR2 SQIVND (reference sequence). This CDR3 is CASKGPGTASWQFF. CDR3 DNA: TGTGCCAGTAAGGGTCCGGGGACCGCAAGTTGGCAGTTCTTC.

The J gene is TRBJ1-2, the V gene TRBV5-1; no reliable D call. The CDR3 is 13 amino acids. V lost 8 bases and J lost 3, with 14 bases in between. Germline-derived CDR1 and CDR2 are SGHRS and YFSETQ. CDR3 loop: CASSGSPDYGYTF. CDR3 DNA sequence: TGCGCCAGTAGCGGGTCGCCCGACTATGGCTACACCTTC.

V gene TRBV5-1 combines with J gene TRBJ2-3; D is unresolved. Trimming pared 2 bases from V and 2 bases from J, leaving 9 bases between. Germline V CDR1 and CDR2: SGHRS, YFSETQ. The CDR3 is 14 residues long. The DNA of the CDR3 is TGCGCCAGCAGCTTCCCCCGTGACACAGATACGCAGTATTTT. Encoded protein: CASSFPRDTDTQYF.

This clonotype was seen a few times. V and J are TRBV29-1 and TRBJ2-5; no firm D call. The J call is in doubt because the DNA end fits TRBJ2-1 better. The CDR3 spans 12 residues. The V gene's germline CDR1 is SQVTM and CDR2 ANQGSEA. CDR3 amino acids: CSVEDTPGEQFF. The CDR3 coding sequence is TGCAGCGTTGAAGATACTCCGGGTGAGCAGTTCTTC.

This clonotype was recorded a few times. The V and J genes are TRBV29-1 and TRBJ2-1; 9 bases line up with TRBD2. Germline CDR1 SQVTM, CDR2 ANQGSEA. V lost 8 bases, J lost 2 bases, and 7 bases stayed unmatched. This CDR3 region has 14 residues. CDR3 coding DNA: TGCAGCCTTCCTACTAGCGGGCCCTACAATGAGCAGTTCTTC. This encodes CSLPTSGPYNEQFF.

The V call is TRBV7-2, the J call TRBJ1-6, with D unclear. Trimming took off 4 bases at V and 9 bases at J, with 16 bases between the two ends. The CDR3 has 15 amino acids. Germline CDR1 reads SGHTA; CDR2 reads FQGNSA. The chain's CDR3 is CASSSPRSHGSPLHF. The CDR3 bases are TGTGCCAGCAGCTCCCCACGGTCCCACGGTTCACCCCTCCACTTT.

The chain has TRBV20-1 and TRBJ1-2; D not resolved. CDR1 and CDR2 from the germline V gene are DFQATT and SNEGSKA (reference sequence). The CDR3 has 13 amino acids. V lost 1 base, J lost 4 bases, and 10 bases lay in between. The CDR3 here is CSARVGGGYGYTF. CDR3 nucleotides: TGCAGTGCTAGAGTCGGCGGCGGCTATGGCTACACCTTC.

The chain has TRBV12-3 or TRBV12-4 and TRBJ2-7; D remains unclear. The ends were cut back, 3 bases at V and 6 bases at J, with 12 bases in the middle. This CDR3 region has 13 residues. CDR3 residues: CASSFIVQSEQYF. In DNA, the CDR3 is TGTGCCAGCAGTTTTATAGTCCAGAGCGAGCAGTACTTC.

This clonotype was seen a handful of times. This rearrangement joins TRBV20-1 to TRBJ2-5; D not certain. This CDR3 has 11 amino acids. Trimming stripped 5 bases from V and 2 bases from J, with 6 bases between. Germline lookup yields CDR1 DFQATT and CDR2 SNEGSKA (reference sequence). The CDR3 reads CSAVRQETQYF. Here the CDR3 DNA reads TGCAGTGCTGTCCGGCAAGAGACCCAGTACTTC.

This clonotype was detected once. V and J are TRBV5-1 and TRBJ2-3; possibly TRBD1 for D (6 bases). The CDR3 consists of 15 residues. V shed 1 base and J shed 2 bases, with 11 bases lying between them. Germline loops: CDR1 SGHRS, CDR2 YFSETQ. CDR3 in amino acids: CASSLQGRITDTQYF. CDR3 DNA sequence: TGCGCCAGCAGCTTGCAGGGGCGAATCACAGATACGCAGTATTTT.

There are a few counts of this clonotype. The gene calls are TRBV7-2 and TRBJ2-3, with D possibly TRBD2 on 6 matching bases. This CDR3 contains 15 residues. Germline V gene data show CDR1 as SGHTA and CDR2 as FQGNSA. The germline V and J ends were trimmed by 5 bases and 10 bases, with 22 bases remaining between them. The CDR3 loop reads CASSPPISGIPSQYF. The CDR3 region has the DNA TGTGCCAGCAGCCCCCCCATTAGCGGTATACCATCGCAGTATTTT.

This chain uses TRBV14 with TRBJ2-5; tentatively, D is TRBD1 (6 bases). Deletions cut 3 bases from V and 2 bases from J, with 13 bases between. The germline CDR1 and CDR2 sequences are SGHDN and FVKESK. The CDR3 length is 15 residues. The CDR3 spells CASSHYDRIQETQYF. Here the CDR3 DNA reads TGTGCCAGCAGCCATTACGACAGGATACAAGAGACCCAGTACTTC.

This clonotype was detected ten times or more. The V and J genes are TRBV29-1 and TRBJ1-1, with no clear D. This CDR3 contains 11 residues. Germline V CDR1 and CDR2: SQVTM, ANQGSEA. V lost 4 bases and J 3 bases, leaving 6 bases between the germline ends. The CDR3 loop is CSVGRDTEAFF. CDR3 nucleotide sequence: TGCAGCGTTGGTAGGGACACTGAAGCTTTCTTT.

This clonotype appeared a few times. The CDR3 spells CASIGGAGNTIYF. CDR3 sequence (DNA): TGTGCCAGCATTGGAGGGGCTGGAAACACCATATATTTT. V and J are TRBV6-5 and TRBJ1-3, with D perhaps matching TRBD1 (5 bases). Trimming took off 7 bases at V and 2 bases at J, with 9 bases between the two ends. The germline V gene encodes CDR1 MNHEY and CDR2 SVGAGI. The CDR3 spans 13 residues.

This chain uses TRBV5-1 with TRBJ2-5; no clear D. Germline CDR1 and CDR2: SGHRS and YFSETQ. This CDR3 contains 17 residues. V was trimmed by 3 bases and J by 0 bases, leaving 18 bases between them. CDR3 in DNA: TGCGCCAGCAGCTCCACCGGGCTGCGGTTTTACCAAGAGACCCAGTACTTC. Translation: CASSSTGLRFYQETQYF. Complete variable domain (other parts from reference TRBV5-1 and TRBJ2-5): KAGVTQTPRYLIKTRGQQVTLSCSPISGHRSVSWYQQTPGQGLQFLFEYFSETQRNKGNFPGRFSGRQFSNSRSEMNVSTLELGDSALYLCASSSTGLRFYQETQYFGPGTRLLVL.

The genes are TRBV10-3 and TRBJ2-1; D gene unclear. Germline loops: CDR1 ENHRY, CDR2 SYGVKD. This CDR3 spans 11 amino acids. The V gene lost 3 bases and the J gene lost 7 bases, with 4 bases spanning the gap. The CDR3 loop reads CAISEGNEQFF. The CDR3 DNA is TGTGCCATCAGTGAAGGGAATGAGCAGTTCTTC.

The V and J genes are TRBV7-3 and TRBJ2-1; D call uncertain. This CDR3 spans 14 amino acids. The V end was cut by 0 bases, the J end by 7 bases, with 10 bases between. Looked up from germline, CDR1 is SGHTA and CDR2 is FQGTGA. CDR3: CASSLTRSTNEQFF. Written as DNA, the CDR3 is TGTGCCAGCAGCTTAACGCGCAGCACAAATGAGCAGTTCTTC. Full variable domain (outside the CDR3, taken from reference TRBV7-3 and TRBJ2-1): GAGVSQTPSNKVTEKGKYVELRCDPISGHTALYWYRQSLGQGPEFLIYFQGTGAADDSGLPNDRFFAVRPEGSVSTLKIQRTERGDSAVYLCASSLTRSTNEQFFGPGTRLTVL.

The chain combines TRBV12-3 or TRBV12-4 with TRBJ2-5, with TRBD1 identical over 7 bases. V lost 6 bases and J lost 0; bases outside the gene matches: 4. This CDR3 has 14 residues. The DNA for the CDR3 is TGTGCCAGCAGGGATGGGACAGACCAAGAGACCCAGTACTTC. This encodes CASRDGTDQETQYF.

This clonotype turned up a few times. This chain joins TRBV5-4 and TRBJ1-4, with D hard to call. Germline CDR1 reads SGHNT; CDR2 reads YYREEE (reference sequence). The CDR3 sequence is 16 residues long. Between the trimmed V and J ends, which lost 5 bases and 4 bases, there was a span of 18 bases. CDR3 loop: CASSQTTGIDNEKLFF. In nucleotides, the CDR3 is TGTGCCAGCAGTCAGACGACCGGGATAGATAATGAAAAACTGTTTTTT.

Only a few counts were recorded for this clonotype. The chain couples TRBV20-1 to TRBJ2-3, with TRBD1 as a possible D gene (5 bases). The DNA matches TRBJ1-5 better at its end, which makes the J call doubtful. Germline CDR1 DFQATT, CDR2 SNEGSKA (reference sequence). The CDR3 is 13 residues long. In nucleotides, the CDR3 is TGCAGTGCTAGGATAGCGGGGCCAGATACGCAGCATTTT. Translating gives CSARIAGPDTQHF.

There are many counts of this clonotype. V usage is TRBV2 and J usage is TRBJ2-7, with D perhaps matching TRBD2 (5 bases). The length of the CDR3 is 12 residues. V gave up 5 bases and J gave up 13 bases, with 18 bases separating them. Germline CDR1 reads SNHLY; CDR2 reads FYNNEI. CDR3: CASSQLTTCSYF. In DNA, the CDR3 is TGTGCCAGCAGTCAACTGACTACGTGTAGCTACTTC.

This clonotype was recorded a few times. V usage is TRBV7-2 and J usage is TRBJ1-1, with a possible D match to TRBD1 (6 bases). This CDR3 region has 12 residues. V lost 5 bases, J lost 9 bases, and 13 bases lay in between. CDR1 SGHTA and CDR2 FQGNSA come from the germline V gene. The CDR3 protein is CASSPEGVQAFF. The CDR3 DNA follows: TGTGCCAGCAGCCCCGAGGGGGTGCAAGCTTTCTTT.